These 23 T cell receptor beta chains originate from one sample sequenced in a study of blood T cells in healthy people across ages. Primers used in a second PCR of roughly 6 to 11 cycles were a sample-barcoded 5' primer and a J-beta primer mix. TCRdb recomputed calls from the 5' RACE reads with MiXCR, one row per CDR3 protein. The repertoire consists of over 700,000 distinct CDR3 sequences, with roughly 25% occurring once and the leading ten covering 9% to 9.5%. These data were also reused for a study on T cells of mothers and their children.

Source material: blood. These receptors were taken from a boy between 10 and 17 years old in good health.

The chain uses TRBV6-6 and TRBJ2-5; a possible D gene is TRBD2 (5 bases). Judging by the DNA end, TRBJ2-7 fits better; the J call may be wrong. The CDR3 extends over 13 amino acids. CDR1 MNHNY and CDR2 SVGAGI come from the germline V gene (reference sequence). This CDR3 is CASSYPGSHEQYF. CDR3 sequence (DNA): TGTGCCAGCAGTTACCCGGGGTCCCACGAGCAGTACTTC.

The rearrangement uses TRBV12-3 or TRBV12-4 and TRBJ2-5; 7 nucleotides line up with TRBD1. The CDR3 has 13 amino acids. The V gene end was trimmed by 3 bases and the J gene end by 6 bases; junction bases not matched to a gene: 4. CDR3 coding DNA: TGTGCCAGCAGTTTCCGGACAGGACAGACCCAGTACTTC. This gives the protein CASSFRTGQTQYF.

This clonotype was picked up a small number of times. The J gene is TRBJ2-5, the V gene TRBV9; 9 bases agree with TRBD2. The CDR3 runs 16 residues. With V trimmed by 4 bases and J by 1 base, 8 bases remained unmatched. From germline, CDR1 is SGDLS and CDR2 YYNGEE. The CDR3 DNA reads TGTGCCAGCAGCTCAGCTCAGCGGGAGGCCCAAGAGACCCAGTACTTC. Encoded protein: CASSSAQREAQETQYF. The whole variable domain, remainder taken from reference TRBV9 and TRBJ2-5, is DSGVTQTPKHLITATGQRVTLRCSPRSGDLSVYWYQQSLDQGLQFLIQYYNGEERAKGNILERFSAQQFPDLHSELNLSSLELGDSALYFCASSSAQREAQETQYFGPGTRLLVL.

This clonotype was seen a few times. V is TRBV20-1 and J is TRBJ2-5; 7 positions agree with TRBD1. The end of the DNA aligns better with TRBJ2-7, so the J call may be wrong. CDR3 length: 14 amino acids. CDR1 is DFQATT and CDR2 is SNEGSKA in the germline V gene (reference sequence). CDR3 in DNA: TGCAGTGCTAGTTTACAGGGGCCCTCCTACGAGCAGTACTTC. Amino acid sequence: CSASLQGPSYEQYF.

The chain carries TRBV24-1 and TRBJ2-5; 12 nucleotides agree with TRBD1. Matching the DNA end better, TRBJ2-1 makes the J call doubtful. The CDR3 spans 14 residues. Germline assignment: CDR1 KGHDR and CDR2 SFDVKD. This chain's CDR3 is CATSPGQGASKQFF. The CDR3 nucleotides are TGTGCCACCAGTCCGGGACAGGGGGCAAGTAAGCAGTTCTTC.

The chain joins TRBV4-2 to TRBJ2-5; 9 nucleotides match TRBD2. The junction had 10 bases not matched to a gene; V was cut back by 3 bases and J by 11 bases. CDR1 is LGHNA and CDR2 is YNFKEQ in the germline V gene. This CDR3 contains 14 residues. The CDR3, as DNA: TGTGCCAGCAGCCAGGCCGGGACTAGCCCAGAGCAGTACTTC. Translating gives CASSQAGTSPEQYF.

In this sample, this clonotype turned up a few times. The V and J genes are TRBV7-9 and TRBJ1-2; no definite D call. This CDR3 spans 15 amino acids. Germline V gene data show CDR1 as SEHNR and CDR2 as FQNEAQ (reference sequence). Trimming pared 4 bases from V and 3 bases from J, leaving 15 bases between. The CDR3 sequence: CASSSQTGVHYGYTF. CDR3 coding DNA: TGTGCCAGCAGCTCCCAAACGGGAGTTCACTATGGCTACACCTTC.

This clonotype was recorded at least ten times. Here the CDR3 reads CSAAPTVGGGYTF. The CDR3 nucleotides read TGCAGCGCCGCCCCCACAGTCGGAGGTGGCTACACCTTC. The J gene is TRBJ1-2, the V gene TRBV29-1; D gene ambiguous. Between the trimmed V and J ends, which lost 7 bases and 7 bases, there was a span of 19 bases. The CDR3 contains 13 residues. The germline gives CDR1 SQVTM, CDR2 ANQGSEA.

This clonotype occurred a few times. The chain carries TRBV9 and TRBJ2-5, with D possibly TRBD1 on 6 matching bases. The J call is doubtful: the DNA matches TRBJ2-7 better. CDR3 size: 13 residues. From germline, CDR1 is SGDLS and CDR2 YYNGEE. The CDR3 nucleotides are TGTGCCAGCAGCGCCCGGGACAACTACGAGCAGTACTTC. It yields the protein CASSARDNYEQYF.

Remarks on this clonotype: At one of its ends the junction is not consistent with the germline gene, which may arise from a read error. CDR3 amino acids: CASSRRGGSTF. The CDR3 bases are TGTGCCAGCAGTAGGAGGGGTGGCTCCACCTTC. The chain employs TRBV2 and TRBJ1-2; tentative D call: TRBD1 (5 bases). The CDR3 extends over 11 amino acids. From germline, CDR1 is SNHLY and CDR2 FYNNEI.

This chain joins TRBV12-3 or TRBV12-4 and TRBJ1-1; D possibly corresponds to TRBD1 (5 bases). The CDR3 loop spans 14 amino acids. V lost 3 bases to trimming and J lost 4 bases, with 12 bases between them. The CDR3 region is CASSFGGTGTEAFF. The CDR3 region has the DNA TGTGCCAGCAGTTTTGGGGGAACGGGCACTGAAGCTTTCTTT.

This chain uses TRBV28 with TRBJ2-2; the match to TRBD2 covers 7 bases. The CDR3 has 15 amino acids. After removal of 4 bases from V and 3 bases from J, the junction contained 5 bases not matched to a gene. Looked up from germline, CDR1 is MDHEN and CDR2 is SYDVKM. The CDR3 bases are TGTGCCAGCAGTTCTCCGACTAGCCACACCGGGGAGCTGTTTTTT. Its translation is CASSSPTSHTGELFF.

This clonotype was seen just once. The genes are TRBV6-6 and TRBJ2-1, with D possibly being TRBD1 or TRBD2 (6 bases each). V lost 7 bases and J 0 bases, leaving 10 bases between the germline ends. CDR1 MNHNY and CDR2 SVGAGI come from the germline V gene (reference sequence). The CDR3 consists of 14 residues. Here the CDR3 reads CASIGGSSYNEQFF. The CDR3 coding sequence is TGTGCCAGCATAGGGGGGAGCTCCTACAATGAGCAGTTCTTC.

In this sample, this clonotype turned up a few times. CDR3: CSVEADRGYEQYF. The CDR3 DNA reads TGCAGCGTTGAGGCCGACAGGGGTTACGAGCAGTACTTC. V and J are TRBV29-1 and TRBJ2-5; 8 bases agree with TRBD1. The assigned J gene may be wrong: the sequence end matches TRBJ2-7 better. Germline V CDR1 and CDR2: SQVTM, ANQGSEA. The CDR3 spans 13 residues.

A remark on this clonotype: Just one base apart from a much larger clone, this may be a read error. The V and J genes are TRBV7-6 and TRBJ2-7; unclear D gene. V was cut by 5 bases and J by 0 bases, with 14 bases left in between. This CDR3 is 15 amino acids long. Germline CDR1 reads SGHVS; CDR2 reads FNYEAQ. The chain's CDR3 is CASSPRAVVSYEQYF. The CDR3 nucleotides read TGTGCCAGCAGCCCACGGGCTGTAGTCTCCTACGAGCAGTACTTC.

This rearrangement joins TRBV5-1 to TRBJ2-1; perhaps TRBD1 as D (6 bases). V dropped 4 bases and J dropped 6 bases, with 17 bases sitting between them. Germline CDR1 is SGHRS and CDR2 is YFSETQ. The CDR3 consists of 15 residues. In DNA, the CDR3 is TGCGCCAGCAGCCCACAAACCCAGGGGAGCAATGAGCAGTTCTTC. Amino acids: CASSPQTQGSNEQFF. The full variable domain, completed using reference TRBV5-1 and TRBJ2-1, is KAGVTQTPRYLIKTRGQQVTLSCSPISGHRSVSWYQQTPGQGLQFLFEYFSETQRNKGNFPGRFSGRQFSNSRSEMNVSTLELGDSALYLCASSPQTQGSNEQFFGPGTRLTVL.

This clonotype was found a few times. The chain recombines TRBV7-2 with TRBJ1-2; no clear D. This CDR3 spans 13 amino acids. CDR1 is SGHTA, CDR2 FQGNSA, per germline. V shed 5 bases and J shed 8 bases, with 15 bases lying between them. The CDR3 region has the DNA TGTGCCAGCAGCCCCGGGAGGGTCGGCGGCTACACCTTC. Its protein is CASSPGRVGGYTF.

This clonotype has just a few counts. The chain is built from TRBV15 and TRBJ1-6; D unclear. V was shortened by 1 base and J by 5 bases, with 6 bases between the two germline ends. Germline CDR1 LNHNV, CDR2 YYDKDF (reference sequence). This CDR3 spans 14 amino acids. CDR3 coding DNA: TGTGCCACCAGCAGAGGGGCCGATAATTCACCCCTCCACTTT. Translated, it gives CATSRGADNSPLHF.

This clonotype was counted only a few times. The genes are TRBV28 and TRBJ2-7, with TRBD2 matching 8 bases. CDR1 MDHEN and CDR2 SYDVKM come from the germline V gene. The J segment lost 2 bases and the V segment lost 5 bases, leaving 5 bases of the junction unmatched. The length of the CDR3 is 14 residues. The CDR3 spells CASSNSAGAYEQYF. The CDR3 DNA sequence: TGTGCCAGCAGTAACTCAGCGGGAGCCTACGAGCAGTACTTC.

In its sample, this clonotype was seen a few times. The V call is TRBV5-1, the J call TRBJ2-1, with 7 bases matching TRBD2. Germline V gene data show CDR1 as SGHRS and CDR2 as YFSETQ. The CDR3 length is 14 residues. The V gene end was trimmed by 4 bases and the J gene end by 10 bases; junction bases not matched to a gene: 11. CDR3 nucleotides: TGCGCCAGCAGCCGGGACGGCAGGGAGGGGGAGCAGTTCTTC. Protein sequence: CASSRDGREGEQFF.

This clonotype was counted at least ten times. J is TRBJ2-7 and V is TRBV29-1, with D tentatively TRBD2 (5 bases). Germline V CDR1 and CDR2: SQVTM, ANQGSEA. This CDR3 contains 12 residues. V lost 7 bases and J 6 bases, leaving 16 bases between the germline ends. This CDR3 is CSALDSAVEQYF. The CDR3 DNA follows: TGCAGCGCCCTGGACTCTGCCGTCGAGCAGTACTTC.

This clonotype turned up a few times. V gene TRBV20-1 combines with J gene TRBJ2-1; D gene unclear. This CDR3 is 16 amino acids long. Deletions cut 4 bases from V and 0 bases from J, with 16 bases between. The germline gives CDR1 DFQATT, CDR2 SNEGSKA (reference sequence). The CDR3 region is CSAKPQAPSSYNEQFF. The CDR3 nucleotides are TGCAGTGCTAAACCTCAGGCGCCGAGCTCCTACAATGAGCAGTTCTTC.

This clonotype was detected only a few times. The chain recombines TRBV19 with TRBJ2-5; no firm D call. CDR3 size: 17 residues. The ends were cut back, 3 bases at V and 5 bases at J, with 22 bases in the middle. Germline lookup yields CDR1 LNHDA and CDR2 SQIVND (reference sequence). Here the CDR3 DNA reads TGTGCCAGTAGTATTTACTCGGGCTCGATGACGTGGGAGACCCAGTACTTC. Residues: CASSIYSGSMTWETQYF.